Listed below are T cell receptor beta chains from one sample, sequenced in a study of shared clonotypes between healthy human individuals. Assay used: immunoSEQ multiplex PCR; TCRdb lists only in-frame clones, some missing. The sample yields approximately 1.9 million clones, 85% to 95% seen once. Specimen: naive CD8+ T cells from PBMCs. The receptors were gathered from a man younger than 35 in good health. Some clones in this sample may be carry-over from other donors' samples. Both conserved end residues are part of each CDR3. The order of the fields is clone size, D gene, V gene, J gene, CDR3 protein, CDR3 DNA. A D gene is named only where the DNA matches it firmly. The size entry is marked missing in some rows and otherwise reads once, few, many or a size class.

once	TRBD1	TRBV5-5	TRBJ1-2	CASSLADRDYTF	TGTGCCAGCAGCTTGGCGGACAGGGACTACACCTTC
.	.	TRBV27	TRBJ2-1	CASSSGTTSYEQFF	TGTGCCAGCAGTTCCGGGACCACGTCTTATGAGCAGTTCTTC
.	.	TRBV28	TRBJ1-5	CASIPEGTNNQPQHF	TGTGCCAGCATCCCGGAGGGGACGAACAATCAGCCCCAGCATTTT
.	.	TRBV6-6	TRBJ2-1	CAEGRSKWNEQFF	TGTGCCGAGGGGCGGAGTAAGTGGAATGAGCAGTTCTTC
once	TRBD1	TRBV28	TRBJ2-7	CASSPSTGGGYEQYF	TGTGCCAGCAGTCCGTCGACAGGGGGAGGCTACGAGCAGTACTTC
.	.	TRBV4-1	TRBJ2-7	CASSPQKGTVYEQYF	TGCGCCAGCAGCCCCCAAAAAGGGACTGTCTACGAGCAGTACTTC
.	TRBD2	TRBV28	TRBJ2-1	CASSSGTSGYNEQFF	TGTGCCAGCAGTTCTGGGACTAGCGGGTACAATGAGCAGTTCTTC
.	TRBD1	TRBV28	TRBJ2-5	CASSLGTGGHQETQYF	TGTGCCAGCAGCCTAGGGACAGGGGGCCACCAAGAGACCCAGTACTTC
.	TRBD2	TRBV5-4	TRBJ2-1	CASSGRTSGSYNEQFF	TGTGCCAGCAGCGGAAGGACTAGCGGATCCTACAATGAGCAGTTCTTC
.	.	TRBV7-9	TRBJ1-2	CASSQEGDYGYTF	TGTGCCAGCAGCCAGGAGGGGGACTATGGCTACACCTTC
.	.	TRBV13	TRBJ2-3	CASSFRITDTQYF	TGTGCCAGCAGCTTCCGGATCACAGATACGCAGTATTTT
once	.	TRBV10-3	TRBJ2-5	CAISEPKTGKSETQYF	TGTGCCATCAGTGAGCCAAAAACAGGGAAATCGGAGACCCAGTACTTC
once	TRBD1	TRBV27	TRBJ2-7	CASSPRQGGYEQYF	TGTGCCAGCAGCCCTCGACAGGGGGGATACGAGCAGTACTTC
.	TRBD2	TRBV7-3	TRBJ2-1	CASSLIAGRYNEQFF	TGTGCCAGCAGCTTAATAGCGGGTCGGTACAATGAGCAGTTCTTC
.	.	TRBV27	TRBJ2-7	CASSLVGSSYEQYF	TGTGCCAGCAGTTTGGTTGGGAGCTCCTACGAGCAGTACTTC
.	.	TRBV27	TRBJ2-3	CASSLSFGGADTQYF	TGTGCCAGCAGTTTATCGTTCGGGGGCGCAGATACGCAGTATTTT
.	TRBD2	TRBV27	TRBJ2-3	CASSFKNPTSAGTDTQYF	TGTGCCAGCAGTTTCAAGAACCCTACTAGCGCCGGGACAGATACGCAGTATTTT
.	TRBD2	TRBV11-3	TRBJ2-1	CASSSLSSGRAPYNEQFF	TGTGCCAGCAGCTCCCTTTCTAGCGGGAGGGCCCCGTACAATGAGCAGTTCTTC
.	TRBD2	TRBV4-3	TRBJ2-2	CASSQVGLAGVETGELFF	TGCGCCAGCAGCCAAGTTGGACTAGCGGGAGTGGAAACCGGGGAGCTGTTTTTT
once	.	TRBV27	TRBJ2-5	CASRMRGGTQYF	TGTGCCAGCAGAATGCGAGGAGGGACCCAGTACTTC
.	.	TRBV5-6	TRBJ2-3	CASSLRQRDTQYF	TGTGCCAGCAGCTTGAGACAGAGAGATACGCAGTATTTT
.	.	TRBV27	TRBJ2-2	CASSYIFTGELFF	TGTGCCAGCAGTTATATCTTCACCGGGGAGCTGTTTTTT
.	TRBD1	TRBV10-2	TRBJ1-2	CASRPTGTEGYTF	TGCGCCAGCAGGCCTACCGGGACAGAAGGCTACACCTTC
.	.	TRBV6-4	TRBJ2-3	CASSDSIGGGTDTQYF	TGTGCCAGCAGTGACTCGATCGGGGGCGGCACAGATACGCAGTATTTT
.	TRBD2	TRBV5-1	TRBJ2-7	CASSLIIGLAGGEQYF	TGCGCCAGCAGCTTGATCATTGGACTAGCGGGAGGGGAGCAGTACTTC
.	TRBD1	TRBV28	TRBJ2-7	CASSRGEQYF	TGTGCCAGCTCCAGGGGGGAGCAGTACTTC
.	.	TRBV2	TRBJ2-1	CASDGQPPRGNNEQFF	TGTGCCAGCGATGGACAGCCTCCCAGGGGTAACAATGAGCAGTTCTTC
.	TRBD2	TRBV4-1	TRBJ2-7	CASSQDRLAGVYEQYF	TGCGCCAGCAGCCAAGATCGGCTAGCGGGAGTCTACGAGCAGTACTTC
.	.	TRBV6-5	TRBJ1-2	CASTVSGHPNYGYTF	TGTGCCAGCACCGTCTCGGGACATCCTAACTATGGCTACACCTTC
.	.	TRBV29-1	TRBJ2-7	CSVVIRGRPYEQYF	TGCAGCGTTGTAATCCGGGGCAGACCCTACGAGCAGTACTTC
.	.	TRBV10-3	TRBJ1-1	CAISEGGKGEAFF	TGTGCCATCAGTGAGGGGGGGAAAGGTGAAGCTTTCTTT
.	.	TRBV15	TRBJ2-5	CATSRDRELRGTQYF	TGTGCCACCAGCCGGGATCGGGAGTTACGGGGGACCCAGTACTTC
.	TRBD1	TRBV14	TRBJ2-5	CASSRLTGGLETQYF	TGTGCCAGCAGCCGCCTGACAGGGGGCCTAGAGACCCAGTACTTC
.	TRBD1	TRBV7-3	TRBJ1-1	CASSLSSGQGNTEAFF	TGTGCCAGCAGCTTATCGTCCGGACAGGGAAACACTGAAGCTTTCTTT
.	.	TRBV7-8	TRBJ2-6	CASSSVSETGANVLTF	TGTGCCAGCAGCTCGGTCAGCGAAACTGGGGCCAACGTCCTGACTTTC
.	.	TRBV7-9	TRBJ1-3	CASIGASSGNTIYF	TGTGCCAGCATCGGGGCGAGCTCTGGAAACACCATATATTTT
.	.	TRBV27	TRBJ2-1	CASSSIAATVDNEQFF	TGTGCCAGCAGTTCCATAGCGGCTACGGTGGACAATGAGCAGTTCTTC
.	TRBD1	TRBV30	TRBJ2-1	CASESLDRGGYNEQFF	TGTGCCTCGGAATCTCTCGACAGGGGTGGCTACAATGAGCAGTTCTTC
.	.	TRBV9	TRBJ2-1	CASSVDSSSYNEQFF	TGTGCCAGCAGCGTAGACTCGAGCTCCTACAATGAGCAGTTCTTC
.	.	TRBV29-1	TRBJ2-7	CSVEYGGFEQYF	TGCAGCGTTGAGTATGGAGGGTTCGAGCAGTACTTC
.	TRBD2	TRBV7-9	TRBJ2-1	CASSSSSGRARDEQFF	TGTGCCAGCAGCTCCTCAAGCGGGAGGGCCCGGGATGAGCAGTTCTTC
.	TRBD1	TRBV30	TRBJ2-1	CAWSVLLSRTGEPNEQFF	TGTGCCTGGAGTGTACTCCTCTCTCGGACAGGGGAACCCAATGAGCAGTTCTTC
.	TRBD1	TRBV27	TRBJ1-4	CASSPRDRMREKLFF	TGTGCCAGCAGCCCCCGGGACAGGATGCGAGAAAAACTGTTTTTT
.	TRBD2	TRBV9	TRBJ2-7	CASSTQAGGEQYF	TGTGCCAGCAGCACCCAAGCGGGAGGCGAGCAGTACTTC
.	TRBD1	TRBV6-1	TRBJ2-2	CASSEALRTGVAGELFF	TGTGCCAGCAGTGAAGCGCTTCGGACAGGGGTTGCCGGGGAGCTGTTTTTT
.	TRBD1	TRBV19	TRBJ1-1	CASTGTGGMNTEAFF	TGTGCCAGTACGGGGACAGGGGGCATGAACACTGAAGCTTTCTTT
.	.	TRBV7-3	TRBJ1-3	CASSLRQGIMRSGNTIYF	TGTGCCAGCAGCTTAAGGCAGGGCATCATGAGGTCTGGAAACACCATATATTTT
once	.	TRBV5-1	TRBJ1-1	CASSLDPRPNTEAFF	TGCGCCAGCAGCTTGGATCCAAGGCCGAACACTGAAGCTTTCTTT
.	TRBD2	TRBV11-1	TRBJ2-1	CASSLLPSGDNEQFF	TGTGCCAGCAGCTTACTCCCCAGCGGGGACAATGAGCAGTTCTTC